This TCR beta chain was captured in a study of tumor-infiltrating lymphocytes in localized non-small cell lung cancer. Comments on this clone: Its matching antigen is unknown.

Produced via immunoSEQ multiplex PCR; TCRdb's table is partial and in-frame only. The data hold roughly 12,000 clones, with about 66% observed a single time. CDR1 and CDR2 from the germline V gene are MNHEY and SVGAGI. CDR3 length: 11 residues. Trimming stripped 6 bases from V and 3 bases from J, with 6 bases between. Notes on the study in general: No link was found between tumor T-cell fraction and recurrence-free survival.

The chain is built from TRBV6-5 and TRBJ2-7; D call uncertain. The specimen was lung tumor tissue. This sequence originates from a human donor with non-small cell lung cancer. CDR3 region: CASSMGYEQYF. The CDR3 DNA sequence: TGTGCCAGCAGCATGGGCTACGAGCAGTACTTC.